These 16 T cell receptor beta chains came from one sample sequenced in a study of neoadjuvant anti-PD-1 for oral cavity cancer. Regarding time point: after neoadjuvant nivolumab, at surgical resection. The protocol was immunoSEQ multiplex PCR, while the TCRdb copy is restricted to in-frame clones and leaves out a portion. The sample shows 24,000 or so clones, 25% to 30% of them seen only once. The sequences come from tumor tissue, collected after nivolumab (anti-PD-1) treatment. The receptors shown here come from a person between 40 and 79 years old with oral cavity squamous cell carcinoma.

The chain uses TRBV2 and TRBJ2-7; 12 positions agree with TRBD2. CDR1 is SNHLY and CDR2 is FYNNEI in the germline V gene. J gave up 4 bases and V 8 bases, and 9 bases lay outside the gene matches. CDR3 length: 15 residues. The CDR3 sequence is CASSLTSGSGYEQYF. The CDR3 bases are TGTGCCAGCTCCTTGACTAGCGGGAGTGGGTACGAGCAGTACTTC.

The CDR3 sequence is CASSGRALDTQYF. As DNA, the CDR3 is TGCGCCAGCAGTGGCCGGGCCCTAGATACGCAGTATTTT. This chain links TRBV10-2 with TRBJ2-3; D is unclear. CDR3 size: 13 residues. Germline V gene lookup returns CDR1 WSHSY and CDR2 SAAADI. The V end was cut by 4 bases, the J end by 5 bases, with 10 bases between.

In its sample, this clone was seen a few times. V is TRBV5-1 and J is TRBJ2-1; D is unclear. The CDR3 totals 10 residues. Germline CDR1 reads SGHRS; CDR2 reads YFSETQ. V gave up 7 bases and J gave up 12 bases, with 11 bases separating them. The CDR3 DNA sequence: TGCGCCAGCTCCGGGCGAGCGCAGTTCTTC. Its translation is CASSGRAQFF.

This clone came up a few times. The chain uses TRBV5-4 and TRBJ2-7; maybe TRBD2 (6 bases). Deletions cut 0 bases from V and 0 bases from J, with 16 bases between. CDR1 and CDR2 from the germline V gene are SGHNT and YYREEE (reference sequence). CDR3 length: 17 amino acids. The CDR3, as DNA: TGTGCCAGCAGCTTGGCCGGTGGGGCGGGGATCTCCTACGAGCAGTACTTC. It is translated as CASSLAGGAGISYEQYF.

The V gene is TRBV5-4, the J gene TRBJ1-4, with 12 bases identical to TRBD1. This CDR3 region has 16 residues. Losses at the gene ends were 4 bases for V and 6 bases for J; bases not matched to a gene: 7. The germline V gene has CDR1 SGHNT and CDR2 YYREEE (reference sequence). The CDR3 here is CASSLTGTGGYEKLFF. The CDR3 DNA reads TGTGCCAGCAGCCTAACTGGGACAGGGGGCTATGAAAAACTGTTTTTT.

This chain connects TRBV4-1 to TRBJ1-2; possible D gene TRBD1, 5 bases. The V end lost 1 base, the J end lost 4 bases, and 13 bases lay between the germline ends. The CDR3 is 15 amino acids. The V gene's germline CDR1 is MGHRA and CDR2 YSYEKL. For the CDR3, the DNA is TGCGCCAGCAGCCAAGCATCAGGGAAAGGCTATGGCTACACCTTC. Its translation is CASSQASGKGYGYTF.

V gene TRBV21-1 combines with J gene TRBJ2-7; the table names TRBD1, a call not compared with the DNA. TRBV21-1 is a documented pseudogene. The CDR3 totals 16 residues. The DNA of the CDR3 is TGTGCCAGCAGCCCCCCTTCGGGACAGGGAGGTCACGAGCAGTACTTC. Protein sequence: CASSPPSGQGGHEQYF.

This clone is labeled medium-sized. V gene TRBV7-8 combines with J gene TRBJ2-1; D not resolved. The V gene's germline CDR1 is SGHVS and CDR2 FQNEAQ. The V and J ends lost 5 bases and 8 bases respectively, with 13 bases between them. The CDR3 totals 13 residues. For the CDR3, the DNA is TGTGCCAGCAGCCAAGGGTCAAGTGATGAGCAGTTCTTC. Translating gives CASSQGSSDEQFF.

The J gene is TRBJ2-7, the V gene TRBV6-5; D is perhaps TRBD2 (7 bases). The CDR3 covers 13 residues. CDR1 is MNHEY, CDR2 SVGAGI, per germline. The V end was cut by 8 bases, the J end by 4 bases, with 15 bases between. The CDR3 coding sequence is TGTGCCAGCCGAGGGGGGGCCGGGTACGAGCAGTACTTC. Protein product: CASRGGAGYEQYF.

The chain recombines TRBV15 with TRBJ1-2, with D unresolved. The germline V gene has CDR1 LNHNV and CDR2 YYDKDF (reference sequence). V gave up 0 bases and J gave up 4 bases, with 12 bases separating them. The CDR3 extends over 15 amino acids. The CDR3 protein is CATSRDVTVVYGYTF. The CDR3 region has the DNA TGTGCCACCAGCAGAGATGTCACGGTTGTCTATGGCTACACCTTC.

This clone has more than one count but fewer than ten. V gene TRBV7-9 combines with J gene TRBJ2-7; D is perhaps TRBD2 (6 bases). Trimming pared 4 bases from V and 4 bases from J, leaving 11 bases between. Germline lookup yields CDR1 SEHNR and CDR2 FQNEAQ (reference sequence). The CDR3 consists of 13 residues. CDR3 in DNA: TGTGCCAGCAGCTCTCCCCGGGAGTACGAGCAGTACTTC. Protein product: CASSSPREYEQYF.

This clone occurred many times. The chain carries TRBV5-1 and TRBJ2-1; TRBD2 is a possible D gene (6 bases). V lost 0 bases and J 7 bases, leaving 8 bases between the germline ends. The germline V gene encodes CDR1 SGHRS and CDR2 YFSETQ. The CDR3 extends over 13 amino acids. CDR3 loop: CASSLGSGNEQFF. In DNA, the CDR3 is TGCGCCAGCAGCTTGGGGAGCGGGAATGAGCAGTTCTTC.

This clone was seen a handful of times. CDR3 sequence (DNA): TGTGCCAGCAGCCTTGGACAGGGGGAAAACACCATATATTTT. Amino acids: CASSLGQGENTIYF. This chain connects TRBV7-9 to TRBJ1-3, with TRBD1 identical over 10 bases. Germline loops: CDR1 SEHNR, CDR2 FQNEAQ (reference sequence). This CDR3 comprises 14 residues. V lost 5 bases to trimming and J lost 6 bases; unmatched junction nucleotides: 4.

This clone was seen a few times. The CDR3 loop reads CASSEGGFGYGYTF. CDR3 sequence (DNA): TGCGCCAGCAGCGAAGGGGGGTTTGGTTATGGCTACACCTTC. The chain uses TRBV5-1 and TRBJ1-2; D is perhaps TRBD1 (6 bases). The germline V gene has CDR1 SGHRS and CDR2 YFSETQ. Trimming pared 4 bases from V and 5 bases from J, leaving 15 bases between. The CDR3 contains 14 residues.

J is TRBJ2-2 and V is TRBV4-1, with 9 bases that match TRBD2. The CDR3 is made up of 22 amino acids. Germline CDR1 is MGHRA and CDR2 is YSYEKL. The V gene end was trimmed by 1 base and the J gene end by 3 bases; junction bases not matched to a gene: 21. This CDR3 reads CASSQVGRLAGLAPRDTGELFF. The CDR3 nucleotides are TGCGCCAGCAGCCAAGTCGGTCGGCTAGCGGGACTTGCGCCTAGGGACACCGGGGAGCTGTTTTTT.

This clone has just a few counts. This sequence joins TRBV7-2 and TRBJ2-7; D remains unclear. The length of the CDR3 is 14 residues. CDR1 SGHTA and CDR2 FQGNSA come from the germline V gene. V shed 1 base and J shed 2 bases, with 9 bases lying between them. CDR3 bases: TGTGCCAGCAGCTTAGTTGCTTCAACCTACGAGCAGTACTTC. As protein: CASSLVASTYEQYF.